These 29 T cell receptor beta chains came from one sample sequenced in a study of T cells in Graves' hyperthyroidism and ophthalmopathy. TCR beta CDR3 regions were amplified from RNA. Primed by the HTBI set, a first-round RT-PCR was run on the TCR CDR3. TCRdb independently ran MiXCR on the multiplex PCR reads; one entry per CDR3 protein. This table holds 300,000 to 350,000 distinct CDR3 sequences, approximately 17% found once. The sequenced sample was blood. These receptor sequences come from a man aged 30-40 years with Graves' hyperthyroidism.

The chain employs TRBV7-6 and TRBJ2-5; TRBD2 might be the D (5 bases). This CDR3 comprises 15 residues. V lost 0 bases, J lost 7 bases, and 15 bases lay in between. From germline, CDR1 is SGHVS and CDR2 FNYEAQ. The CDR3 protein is CASSLALRVKGTQYF. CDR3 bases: TGTGCCAGCAGCTTAGCGCTGCGGGTAAAGGGGACCCAGTACTTC. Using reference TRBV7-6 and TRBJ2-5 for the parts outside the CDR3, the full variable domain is GAGVSQSPRYKVTKRGQDVALRCDPISGHVSLYWYRQALGQGPEFLTYFNYEAQQDKSGLPNDRFSAERPEGSISTLTIQRTEQRDSAMYRCASSLALRVKGTQYFGPGTRLLVL.

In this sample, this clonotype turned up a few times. The DNA for the CDR3 is TGTGCCAGCAGCTTAGGGTTCAGCACAGATACGCAGTATTTT. This codes for CASSLGFSTDTQYF. The V call is TRBV7-9, the J call TRBJ2-3; the D is unclear. With 1 base removed from V and 0 bases from J, the gap between germline ends came to 5 bases. In germline, CDR1 is SEHNR, CDR2 FQNEAQ (reference sequence). The CDR3 covers 14 residues. The variable domain in full, completed from reference TRBV7-9 and TRBJ2-3, reads DTGVSQNPRHKITKRGQNVTFRCDPISEHNRLYWYRQTLGQGPEFLTYFQNEAQLEKSRLLSDRFSAERPKGSFSTLEIQRTEQGDSAMYLCASSLGFSTDTQYFGPGTRLTVL.

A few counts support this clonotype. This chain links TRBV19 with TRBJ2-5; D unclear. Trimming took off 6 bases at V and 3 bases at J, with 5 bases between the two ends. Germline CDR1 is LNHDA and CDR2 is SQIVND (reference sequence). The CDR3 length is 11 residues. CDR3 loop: CASSQKETQYF. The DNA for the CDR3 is TGTGCCAGTAGCCAAAAAGAGACCCAGTACTTC. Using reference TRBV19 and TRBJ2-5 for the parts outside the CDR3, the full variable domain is DGGITQSPKYLFRKEGQNVTLSCEQNLNHDAMYWYRQDPGQGLRLIYYSQIVNDFQKGDIAEGYSVSREKKESFPLTVTSAQKNPTAFYLCASSQKETQYFGPGTRLLVL.

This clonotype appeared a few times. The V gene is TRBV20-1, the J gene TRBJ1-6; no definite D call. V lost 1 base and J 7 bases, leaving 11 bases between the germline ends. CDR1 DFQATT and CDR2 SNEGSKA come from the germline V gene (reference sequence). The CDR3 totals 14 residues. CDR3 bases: TGCAGTGCTAGAGGCCCAGGCTTAAATTCACCCCTCCACTTT. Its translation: CSARGPGLNSPLHF.

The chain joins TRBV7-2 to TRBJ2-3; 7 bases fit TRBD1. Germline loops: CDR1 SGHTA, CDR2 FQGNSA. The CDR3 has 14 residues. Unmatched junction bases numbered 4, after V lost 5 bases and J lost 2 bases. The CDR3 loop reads CASSPTGATDTQYF. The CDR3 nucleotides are TGTGCCAGCAGCCCTACAGGGGCCACAGATACGCAGTATTTT. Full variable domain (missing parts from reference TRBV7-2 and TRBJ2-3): GAGVSQSPSNKVTEKGKDVELRCDPISGHTALYWYRQSLGQGLEFLIYFQGNSAPDKSGLPSDRFSAERTGGSVSTLTIQRTQQEDSAVYLCASSPTGATDTQYFGPGTRLTVL.

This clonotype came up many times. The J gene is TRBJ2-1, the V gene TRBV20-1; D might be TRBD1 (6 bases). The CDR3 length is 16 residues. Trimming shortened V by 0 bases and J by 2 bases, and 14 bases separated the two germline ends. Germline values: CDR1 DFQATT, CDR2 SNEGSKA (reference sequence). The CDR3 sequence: CSARDSSQGPYNEQFF. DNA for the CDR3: TGCAGTGCTAGAGATTCTAGCCAGGGGCCCTACAATGAGCAGTTCTTC.

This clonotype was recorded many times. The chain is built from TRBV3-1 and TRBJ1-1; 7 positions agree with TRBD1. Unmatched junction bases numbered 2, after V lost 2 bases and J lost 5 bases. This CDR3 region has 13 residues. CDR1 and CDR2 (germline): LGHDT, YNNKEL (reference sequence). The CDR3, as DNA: TGTGCCAGCAGCCAACCAGGGGGGACTGAAGCTTTCTTT. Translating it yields CASSQPGGTEAFF.

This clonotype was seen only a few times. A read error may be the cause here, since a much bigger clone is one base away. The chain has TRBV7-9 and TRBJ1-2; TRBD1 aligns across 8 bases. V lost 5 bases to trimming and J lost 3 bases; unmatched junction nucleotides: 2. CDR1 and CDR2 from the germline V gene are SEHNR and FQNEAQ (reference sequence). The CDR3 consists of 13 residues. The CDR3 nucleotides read TGTGCCAGCAGCCCGACAGGGGACTATGGCTACACCTTC. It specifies CASSPTGDYGYTF.

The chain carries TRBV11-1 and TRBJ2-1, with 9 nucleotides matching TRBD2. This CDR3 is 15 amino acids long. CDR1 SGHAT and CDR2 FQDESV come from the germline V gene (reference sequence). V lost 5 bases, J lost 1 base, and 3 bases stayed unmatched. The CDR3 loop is CASSPSGRSYNEQFF. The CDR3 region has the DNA TGTGCCAGCAGCCCAAGCGGGAGGTCCTACAATGAGCAGTTCTTC.

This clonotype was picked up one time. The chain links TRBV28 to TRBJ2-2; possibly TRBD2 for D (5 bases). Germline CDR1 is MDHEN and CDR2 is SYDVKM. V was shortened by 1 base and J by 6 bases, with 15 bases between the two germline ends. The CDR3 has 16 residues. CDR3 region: CASSLFSEWFPGELFF. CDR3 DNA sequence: TGTGCCAGCAGTTTATTTAGCGAGTGGTTCCCCGGGGAGCTGTTTTTT.

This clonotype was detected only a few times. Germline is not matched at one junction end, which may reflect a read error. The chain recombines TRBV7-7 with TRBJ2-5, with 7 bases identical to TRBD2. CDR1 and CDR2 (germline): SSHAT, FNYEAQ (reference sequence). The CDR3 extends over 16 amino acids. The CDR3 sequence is CASSPGLDLHQETQYF. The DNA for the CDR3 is TGTGCTAGCAGCCCCGGACTAGATTTACACCAAGAGACCCAGTACTTC.

As DNA, the CDR3 is TGCAGTGCTAGAGCTTCCGCCCCGACTAGCGACTCCTACAATGAGCAGTTCTTC. Residues: CSARASAPTSDSYNEQFF. V gene TRBV20-1 combines with J gene TRBJ2-1; 8 bases are shared with TRBD2. V shed 1 base, J shed 0 bases, and the junction held 11 bases outside the gene matches. CDR1 and CDR2 from the germline V gene are DFQATT and SNEGSKA (reference sequence). CDR3 size: 18 residues.

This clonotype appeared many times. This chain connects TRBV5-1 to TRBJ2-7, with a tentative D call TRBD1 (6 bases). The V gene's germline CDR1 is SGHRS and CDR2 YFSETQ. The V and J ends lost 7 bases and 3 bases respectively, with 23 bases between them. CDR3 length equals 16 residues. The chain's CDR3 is CASSDDLGQTYYEQYF. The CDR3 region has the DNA TGCGCCAGCTCGGATGACCTTGGACAGACATACTACGAGCAGTACTTC.

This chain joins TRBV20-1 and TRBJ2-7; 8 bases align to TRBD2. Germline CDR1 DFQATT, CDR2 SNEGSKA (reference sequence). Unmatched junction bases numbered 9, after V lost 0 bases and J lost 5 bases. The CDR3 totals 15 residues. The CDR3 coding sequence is TGCAGTGCTAGAGATCCAGGACTAGCTTCCCACGAGCAGTACTTC. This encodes CSARDPGLASHEQYF.

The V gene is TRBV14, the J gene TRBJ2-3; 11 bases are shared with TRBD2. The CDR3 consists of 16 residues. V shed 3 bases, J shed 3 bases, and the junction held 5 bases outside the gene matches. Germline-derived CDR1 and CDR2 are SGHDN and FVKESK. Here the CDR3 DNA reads TGTGCCAGCAGCCATGTGGCTAGCGGGAGGACAGATACGCAGTATTTT. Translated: CASSHVASGRTDTQYF. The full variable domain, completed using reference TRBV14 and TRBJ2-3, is EAGVTQFPSHSVIEKGQTVTLRCDPISGHDNLYWYRRVMGKEIKFLLHFVKESKQDESGMPNNRFLAERTGGTYSTLKVQPAELEDSGVYFCASSHVASGRTDTQYFGPGTRLTVL.

CDR3 nucleotide sequence: TGTGCCACCAGTGATCACAAAGTGGCGGGACTCGGGGAGCAGTTCTTC. Encoded protein: CATSDHKVAGLGEQFF. The chain has TRBV24-1 and TRBJ2-1, with a weak D call TRBD2 (6 bases). The CDR3 is made up of 16 amino acids. Germline V lookup: CDR1 KGHDR, CDR2 SFDVKD. V lost 3 bases, J lost 10 bases, and 21 bases lay in between.

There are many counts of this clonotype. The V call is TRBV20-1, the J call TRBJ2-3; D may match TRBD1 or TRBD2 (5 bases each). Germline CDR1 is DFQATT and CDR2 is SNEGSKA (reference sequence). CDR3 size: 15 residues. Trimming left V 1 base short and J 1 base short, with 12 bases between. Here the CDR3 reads CSARVRGGGTDTQYF. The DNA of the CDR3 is TGCAGTGCTAGAGTGAGGGGTGGCGGCACAGATACGCAGTATTTT.

CDR3 residues: CASIRLHGTGELFF. CDR3 sequence (DNA): TGTGCCAGCATACGACTTCACGGCACCGGGGAGCTGTTTTTT. The V call is TRBV12-3 or TRBV12-4, the J call TRBJ2-2; D remains ambiguous. Trimming stripped 7 bases from V and 4 bases from J, with 13 bases between. This CDR3 has 14 amino acids.

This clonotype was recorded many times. Here the CDR3 reads CASSTGGYNEQFF. As DNA, the CDR3 is TGTGCCAGCAGTACAGGGGGCTACAATGAGCAGTTCTTC. V usage is TRBV11-2 and J usage is TRBJ2-1, with 8 bases aligning to TRBD1. The junction had 1 base not matched to a gene; V was cut back by 6 bases and J by 3 bases. CDR1 and CDR2 (germline): SGHAT, FQNNGV. This CDR3 region has 13 residues.

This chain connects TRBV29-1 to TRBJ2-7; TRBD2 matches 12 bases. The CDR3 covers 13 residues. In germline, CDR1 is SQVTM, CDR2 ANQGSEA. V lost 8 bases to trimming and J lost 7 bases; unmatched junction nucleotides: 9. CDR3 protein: CSTLTSGSREQYF. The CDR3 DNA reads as TGCAGCACCCTGACTAGCGGGAGTAGAGAGCAGTACTTC.

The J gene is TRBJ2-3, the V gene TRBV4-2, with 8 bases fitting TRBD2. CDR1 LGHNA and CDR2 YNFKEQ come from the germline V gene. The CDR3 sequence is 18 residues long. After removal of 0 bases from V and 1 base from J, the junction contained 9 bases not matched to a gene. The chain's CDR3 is CASSQEIEAGVGTDTQYF. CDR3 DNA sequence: TGTGCCAGCAGCCAAGAGATTGAAGCGGGAGTGGGCACAGATACGCAGTATTTT.

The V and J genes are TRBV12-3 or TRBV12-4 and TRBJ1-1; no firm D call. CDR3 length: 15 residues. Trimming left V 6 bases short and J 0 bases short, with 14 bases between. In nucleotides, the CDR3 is TGTGCCAGCAGCACCCGACCGGGGTTGAACACTGAAGCTTTCTTT. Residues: CASSTRPGLNTEAFF.

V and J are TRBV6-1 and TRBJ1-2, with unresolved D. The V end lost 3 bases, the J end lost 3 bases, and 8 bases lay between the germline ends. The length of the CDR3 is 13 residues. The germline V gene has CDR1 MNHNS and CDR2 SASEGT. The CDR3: CASSEGKDYGYTF. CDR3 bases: TGTGCCAGCAGTGAGGGAAAGGACTATGGCTACACCTTC.

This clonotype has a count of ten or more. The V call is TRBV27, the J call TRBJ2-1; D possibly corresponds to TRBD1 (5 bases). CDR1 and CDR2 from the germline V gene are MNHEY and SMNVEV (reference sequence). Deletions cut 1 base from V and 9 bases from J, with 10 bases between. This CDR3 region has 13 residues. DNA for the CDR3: TGTGCCAGCAGTTTATTAGGGGTCAGTGAGCAGTTCTTC. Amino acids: CASSLLGVSEQFF.

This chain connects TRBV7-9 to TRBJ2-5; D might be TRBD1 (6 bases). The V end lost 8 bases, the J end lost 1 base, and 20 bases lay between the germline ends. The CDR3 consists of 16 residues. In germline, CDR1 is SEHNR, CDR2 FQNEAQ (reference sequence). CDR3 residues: CASGSKGEILQETQYF. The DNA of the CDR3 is TGTGCCAGCGGCTCAAAGGGGGAGATCCTCCAAGAGACCCAGTACTTC.

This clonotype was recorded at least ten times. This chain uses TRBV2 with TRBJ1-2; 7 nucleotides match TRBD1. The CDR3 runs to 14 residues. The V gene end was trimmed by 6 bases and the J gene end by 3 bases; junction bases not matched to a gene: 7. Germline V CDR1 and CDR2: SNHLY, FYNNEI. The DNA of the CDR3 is TGTGCCAGCAGCCCCCAGGGACAGTACTATGGCTACACCTTC. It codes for CASSPQGQYYGYTF.

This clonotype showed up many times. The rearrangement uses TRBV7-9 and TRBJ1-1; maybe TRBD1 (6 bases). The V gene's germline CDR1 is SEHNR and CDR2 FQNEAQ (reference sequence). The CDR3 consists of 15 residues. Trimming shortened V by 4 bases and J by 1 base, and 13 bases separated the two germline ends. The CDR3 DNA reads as TGTGCCAGCAGCTCTGGGGACATAAAGAACACTGAAGCTTTCTTT. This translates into CASSSGDIKNTEAFF.

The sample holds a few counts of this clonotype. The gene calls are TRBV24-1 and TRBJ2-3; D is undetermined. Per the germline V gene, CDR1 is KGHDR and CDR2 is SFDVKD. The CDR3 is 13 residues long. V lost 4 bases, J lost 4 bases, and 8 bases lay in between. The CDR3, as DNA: TGTGCCACCAGTGACTCTCAACCAGATACGCAGTATTTT. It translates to CATSDSQPDTQYF.

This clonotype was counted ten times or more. CDR3: CASSDSPGQGYGYTF. CDR3 sequence (DNA): TGCGCCAGCAGTGATTCACCGGGACAGGGATATGGCTACACCTTC. The chain employs TRBV5-1 and TRBJ1-2; 9 bases map to TRBD1. V lost 5 bases to trimming and J lost 5 bases; unmatched junction nucleotides: 10. The CDR3 runs to 15 residues. In germline, CDR1 is SGHRS, CDR2 YFSETQ.